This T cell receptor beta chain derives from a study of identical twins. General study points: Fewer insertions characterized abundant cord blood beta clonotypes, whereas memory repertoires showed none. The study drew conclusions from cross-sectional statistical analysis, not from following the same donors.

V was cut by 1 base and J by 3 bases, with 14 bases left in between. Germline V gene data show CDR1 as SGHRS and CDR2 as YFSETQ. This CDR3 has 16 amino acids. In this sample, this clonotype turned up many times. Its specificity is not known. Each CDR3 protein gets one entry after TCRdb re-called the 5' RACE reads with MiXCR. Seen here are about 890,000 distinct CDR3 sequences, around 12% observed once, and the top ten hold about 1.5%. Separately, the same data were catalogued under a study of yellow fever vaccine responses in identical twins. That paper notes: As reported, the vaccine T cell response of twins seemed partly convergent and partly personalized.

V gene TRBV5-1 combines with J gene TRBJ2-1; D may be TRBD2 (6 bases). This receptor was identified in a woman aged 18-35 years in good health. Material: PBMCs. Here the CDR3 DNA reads TGCGCCAGCAGCTTGTACCGGGACTCCCGCTACAATGAGCAGTTCTTC. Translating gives CASSLYRDSRYNEQFF.